The 5 T cell receptor beta chains listed next were all sequenced from one sample in a study of cytomegalovirus exposure and HLA in healthy donors. The primer mix had 60 Vbeta and 13 Jbeta primers. The repertoire was sequenced with immunoSEQ multiplex PCR; TCRdb's copy has only in-frame clones and lacks some. The table shows approximately 110,000 clones, with 65% to 85% occurring only once. The sample consisted of PBMCs. These receptors all come from a man in his fifties or sixties in good health and CMV-seronegative.

The gene calls are TRBV5-1 and TRBJ2-5; the match to TRBD1 covers 9 bases. The CDR3 runs 15 residues. V lost 3 bases to trimming and J lost 7 bases; unmatched junction nucleotides: 10. In germline, CDR1 is SGHRS, CDR2 YFSETQ. CDR3 sequence: CASSSRTGDFVTQYF. CDR3 coding DNA: TGCGCCAGCAGCTCACGGACAGGGGATTTCGTGACCCAGTACTTC.

This chain links TRBV15 with TRBJ2-7; D unclear. Trimming stripped 4 bases from V and 5 bases from J, with 6 bases between. The germline gives CDR1 LNHNV, CDR2 YYDKDF (reference sequence). This CDR3 has 11 amino acids. The CDR3 region is CATSNLDEQYF. The CDR3, as DNA: TGTGCCACCAGCAACTTAGACGAGCAGTACTTC.

This chain uses TRBV6-6 with TRBJ2-7, with D possibly being TRBD1 (6 bases). The CDR3 is 15 amino acids. Germline CDR1 is MNHNY and CDR2 is SVGAGI (reference sequence). V lost 0 bases to trimming and J lost 0 bases, with 9 bases between them. The CDR3 reads CASSYSQGSSYEQYF. The CDR3 DNA is TGTGCCAGCAGTTACTCTCAGGGGAGCTCCTACGAGCAGTACTTC.

This clone was seen a few times. This rearrangement joins TRBV20-1 to TRBJ1-2; no clear D. Per the germline V gene, CDR1 is DFQATT and CDR2 is SNEGSKA (reference sequence). Trimming cost V 0 bases and J 6 bases, with 5 bases left between them. The length of the CDR3 is 11 residues. The CDR3, as DNA: TGCAGTGCTAGAGATCCCGATGGCTACACCTTC. Translated: CSARDPDGYTF.

This clone occurred once. The chain links TRBV5-4 to TRBJ2-7; TRBD2 matches at 9 bases. Germline V gene sequence: CDR1 SGHNT, CDR2 YYREEE (reference sequence). The CDR3 runs to 15 residues. Trimming took 2 bases from V and 3 from J; bases not matched to a gene: 6. This chain's CDR3 is CASSFASGMIYEQYF. The CDR3 DNA follows: TGTGCCAGCAGCTTCGCTAGCGGGATGATCTACGAGCAGTACTTC.